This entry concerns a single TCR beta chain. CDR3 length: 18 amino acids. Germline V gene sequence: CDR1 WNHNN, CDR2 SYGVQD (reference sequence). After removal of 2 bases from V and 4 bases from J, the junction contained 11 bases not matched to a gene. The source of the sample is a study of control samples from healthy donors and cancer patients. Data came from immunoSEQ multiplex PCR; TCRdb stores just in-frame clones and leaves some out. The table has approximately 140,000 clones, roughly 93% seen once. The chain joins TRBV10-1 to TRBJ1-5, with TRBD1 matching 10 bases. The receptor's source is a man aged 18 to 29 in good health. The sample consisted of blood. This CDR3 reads CASSEDPGQGCLNQPQHF. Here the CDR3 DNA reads TGCGCCAGCAGTGAGGATCCGGGACAGGGGTGCTTAAATCAGCCCCAGCATTTT.